Listed below are T cell receptor beta chains from one sample, sequenced in a study of T cell responses to AZD1222 COVID-19 vaccine. Here immunoSEQ multiplex PCR was the method, and the copy in TCRdb shows in-frame clones only, minus some. The table shows about 100,000 clones, with roughly nine tenths occurring only once. The sequencing used peripheral blood, collected on day 0 of AZD1222 vaccination. The receptors originated from an adult in good health. The CDR3 runs from the conserved cysteine through the conserved F or W. D genes are given only for firm matches. A row's size may be missing; if present it is once, few, many or a size class.

.	TRBV12-3/TRBV12-4	TRBJ1-1	.	CASSSRGGTEAFF	TGTGCCAGCAGTTCCAGGGGCGGCACTGAAGCTTTCTTT
.	TRBV11-2	TRBJ2-2	.	CASTVILGGELFF	TGTGCCAGCACCGTAATCCTCGGCGGGGAGCTGTTTTTT
.	TRBV2	TRBJ1-1	.	CASSVGAGTEAFF	TGTGCCAGCAGTGTCGGGGCAGGGACTGAAGCTTTCTTT
.	TRBV6-5	TRBJ1-5	.	CASTWGGASQPQHF	TGTGCCAGCACCTGGGGTGGAGCGAGTCAGCCCCAGCATTTT
.	TRBV6-6	TRBJ1-6	TRBD1	CATRQGNSPLHF	TGTGCCACTCGACAGGGTAATTCACCCCTCCACTTT
.	TRBV11-2	TRBJ2-7	.	CASSPKPTGYEQYF	TGTGCCAGCAGCCCAAAGCCGACAGGTTACGAGCAGTACTTC
.	TRBV28	TRBJ1-1	.	CAATSGPIEAFF	TGTGCCGCAACTTCAGGGCCTATTGAAGCTTTCTTT
.	TRBV6-5	TRBJ1-1	.	CASRPGKTTEAFF	TGTGCCAGCAGGCCCGGGAAAACCACTGAAGCTTTCTTT
.	TRBV15	TRBJ2-7	TRBD2	CATSRDLGTGGDEQYF	TGTGCCACCAGCAGAGATTTGGGGACGGGGGGTGACGAGCAGTACTTC
.	TRBV10-3	TRBJ1-1	.	CAISESGGLNTEAFF	TGTGCCATCAGTGAGTCGGGCGGATTGAACACTGAAGCTTTCTTT
.	TRBV19	TRBJ1-1	.	CASSTVGRGPTEAFF	TGTGCCAGTAGCACCGTGGGCAGGGGCCCTACTGAAGCTTTCTTT
.	TRBV2	TRBJ1-1	.	CASTRVRGTEAFF	TGTGCCAGCACTCGGGTCCGGGGCACTGAAGCTTTCTTT
.	TRBV24-1	TRBJ2-1	.	CATSDPPGKQFF	TGTGCCACCAGTGATCCCCCAGGGAAGCAGTTCTTC
.	TRBV5-1	TRBJ2-4	.	CASSDSKNIQYF	TGCGCCAGCAGCGATTCCAAAAACATTCAGTACTTC
.	TRBV3-1/TRBV3-2	TRBJ1-2	.	CASSPRRGHGYTF	TGTGCCAGCAGCCCGCGTAGGGGCCATGGCTACACCTTC
.	TRBV7-9	TRBJ2-7	.	CASSLFLGTTYEQYF	TGTGCCAGCAGCTTATTTCTCGGGACAACCTACGAGCAGTACTTC
.	TRBV18	TRBJ1-2	.	CASSPLPTENYGYTF	TGTGCCAGCTCACCACTCCCGACAGAGAACTATGGCTACACCTTC
.	TRBV4-2	TRBJ2-1	TRBD2	CASSSPLAGVYNEQFF	TGTGCCAGCAGCTCCCCTCTAGCGGGGGTTTACAATGAGCAGTTCTTC
.	TRBV29-1	TRBJ1-2	.	CSVVQGNYGYTF	TGCAGCGTTGTGCAGGGGAACTATGGCTACACCTTC
once	TRBV9	TRBJ2-3	TRBD2	CASSEGTSLSTDTQYF	TGTGCCAGCAGCGAGGGGACTAGCCTCAGCACAGATACGCAGTATTTT
.	TRBV5-8	TRBJ1-1	.	CASSFDGYTEAFF	TGTGCCAGCAGCTTTGACGGGTACACTGAAGCTTTCTTT
.	TRBV6-6	TRBJ2-2	.	CASSPTVAAGELFF	TGTGCCAGCAGCCCGACCGTGGCCGCCGGGGAGCTGTTTTTT
few	TRBV6-1	TRBJ1-2	.	CASSEWAETHYGYTF	TGTGCCAGCAGTGAATGGGCGGAAACTCATTATGGCTACACCTTC
.	TRBV5-1	TRBJ2-2	.	CASSLGGNTGELFF	TGCGCCAGCAGCTTGGGGGGCAACACCGGGGAGCTGTTTTTT
.	TRBV27	TRBJ2-7	.	CASSLSSSQDYEQYF	TGTGCCAGCAGTTTAAGTTCCTCACAGGACTACGAGCAGTACTTC
.	TRBV2	TRBJ1-4	.	CASSVLTANEKLFF	TGTGCCAGCAGTGTTTTAACGGCTAATGAAAAACTGTTTTTT
.	TRBV6-2/TRBV6-3	TRBJ2-3	TRBD2	CASSRAGFSTDTQYF	TGTGCCAGCAGTCGAGCGGGGTTTAGCACAGATACGCAGTATTTT
.	TRBV6-5	TRBJ2-2	.	CASSGVGDTAIF	TGTGCCAGCTCGGGGGTCGGAGACACTGCTATTTTT
.	TRBV2	TRBJ2-7	TRBD2	CASSELLGGGASTYEQYF	TGTGCCAGCAGTGAACTTTTAGGCGGGGGGGCATCAACCTACGAGCAGTACTTC
once	TRBV6-5	TRBJ2-7	.	CASSTPDYRYEQYF	TGTGCCAGCAGCACGCCAGACTACCGCTACGAGCAGTACTTC
.	TRBV4-2	TRBJ2-5	TRBD2	CASSQEVSSGGEETQYF	TGTGCCAGCAGCCAAGAAGTGTCTAGCGGGGGGGAAGAGACCCAGTACTTC
once	TRBV19	TRBJ1-5	.	CASSIAVNQPQHF	TGTGCCAGTAGTATTGCGGTCAATCAGCCCCAGCATTTT
.	TRBV6-1	TRBJ1-2	TRBD1	CASSEQHWTGGAIYGYTF	TGTGCCAGCAGTGAACAACATTGGACAGGGGGCGCGATATATGGCTACACCTTC
once	TRBV21-1	TRBJ1-3	.	CASSYPDRAGNTIYF	TGTGCCAGCAGCTATCCGGACAGGGCTGGAAACACCATATATTTT
few	TRBV5-5	TRBJ1-4	.	CASTVLVGVPNEKLFF	TGTGCCAGCACCGTTCTGGTCGGGGTGCCTAATGAAAAACTGTTTTTT
.	TRBV19	TRBJ1-2	TRBD1	CASSTQGAWGYTF	TGTGCCAGTAGTACACAGGGGGCCTGGGGCTACACCTTC
.	TRBV9	TRBJ2-1	.	CASSVTRGSYNEQFF	TGTGCCAGCAGCGTAACTAGGGGATCCTACAATGAGCAGTTCTTC
.	TRBV18	TRBJ2-5	.	CASSSGNEETQYF	TGTGCCAGCTCCTCAGGGAACGAAGAGACCCAGTACTTC
.	TRBV5-1	TRBJ2-2	.	CASSFFWAEGTGELFF	TGCGCCAGCAGCTTTTTCTGGGCAGAGGGCACCGGGGAGCTGTTTTTT
.	TRBV9	TRBJ1-1	.	CASSVISMNTEAFF	TGTGCCAGCAGCGTAATCTCCATGAACACTGAAGCTTTCTTT
.	TRBV30	TRBJ1-1	.	CAWKKIDGYRGEAFF	TGTGCCTGGAAAAAGATAGACGGGTATCGGGGTGAAGCTTTCTTT
few	TRBV7-2	TRBJ2-3	TRBD1	CASSTGGLPLGYF	TGTGCCAGCAGCACAGGGGGCCTCCCACTGGGGTATTTT
.	TRBV18	TRBJ2-3	.	CASSLMDTQYF	TGTGCCAGCTCGCTAATGGATACGCAGTATTTT
.	TRBV7-9	TRBJ1-4	.	CASSQVREKLFF	TGTGCCAGCAGCCAAGTCAGGGAAAAACTGTTTTTT
once	TRBV7-9	TRBJ2-5	TRBD2	CASSGHASGGTQYF	TGTGCCAGCAGCGGACATGCTAGCGGGGGCACCCAGTACTTC
few	TRBV6-5	TRBJ1-5	.	CASRLGANYQPQHF	TGTGCCAGCAGGTTAGGGGCTAACTATCAGCCCCAGCATTTT
.	TRBV2	TRBJ2-7	TRBD1	CASREGGTGGLSYEQYF	TGTGCCAGCAGAGAAGGGGGGACAGGGGGCCTCTCCTACGAGCAGTACTTC
.	TRBV6-6	TRBJ1-2	.	CASSSAQGSGYTF	TGTGCCAGCAGTTCCGCTCAGGGGAGTGGCTACACCTTC
.	TRBV4-1	TRBJ1-4	.	CASSPRTVLNEKLFF	TGCGCCAGCAGCCCCAGAACAGTCCTTAATGAAAAACTGTTTTTT
.	TRBV2	TRBJ2-5	.	CASSEALASYQETQYF	TGTGCCAGCAGTGAAGCGCTCGCCAGTTACCAAGAGACCCAGTACTTC
.	TRBV9	TRBJ1-1	.	CASSEQTGAEAFF	TGTGCCAGCAGCGAACAGACGGGCGCTGAAGCTTTCTTT
.	TRBV5-1	TRBJ2-3	TRBD1	CASSLDRGSTDTQYF	TGCGCCAGCAGCTTGGACAGGGGGAGCACAGATACGCAGTATTTT
once	TRBV28	TRBJ1-4	.	CASSYPGGGSGEKLFF	TGTGCCAGCAGTTACCCCGGGGGGGGTAGCGGTGAAAAACTGTTTTTT
.	TRBV5-1	TRBJ1-2	TRBD1	CASSLDLGGGGGYTF	TGCGCCAGCAGCTTGGATCTAGGGGGCGGAGGCGGCTACACCTTC
.	TRBV27	TRBJ2-7	TRBD1	CASSWVGQGSHEQYF	TGTGCCAGCAGTTGGGTGGGACAGGGGTCCCACGAGCAGTACTTC